One sample yielded the 3 T cell receptor beta chains listed below, sequenced in a study of CD8 T cells in ankylosing spondylitis. Study observations and caveats: There was a TCR beta motif, made of fewer than 10 highly homologous variants, that appeared characteristic of ankylosing spondylitis blood.

Antigens for these TCRs are unknown. TCRdb independently ran MiXCR on the 5' RACE reads; one entry per CDR3 protein. The sample carries about 440,000 distinct CDR3 sequences, about a sixth recorded once. Specimen: blood, either unsorted or a sorted T cell fraction (not recorded which). The receptors stem from a male donor with ankylosing spondylitis.

This rearrangement joins TRBV10-1 to TRBJ2-7, with 12 nucleotides matching TRBD2. The CDR3 runs 17 residues. Germline assignment: CDR1 WNHNN and CDR2 SYGVQD (reference sequence). J gave up 6 bases and V 3 bases, and 12 bases lay outside the gene matches. The CDR3 nucleotides read TGCGCCAGCAGTGAAGGCCCTAGCGGGGGGGCTCGGGGCGAGCAGTACTTC. Translation gives CASSEGPSGGARGEQYF.

CDR3 DNA sequence: TGCGCCAGCAGCTTGGCCTTGGGGAACACTGAAGCTTTCTTT. Protein: CASSLALGNTEAFF. The chain recombines TRBV5-1 with TRBJ1-1, with D unclear. Germline V CDR1 and CDR2: SGHRS, YFSETQ. The CDR3 length is 14 residues. Trimming removed 0 bases from V and 1 base from J, with 7 bases in between.

The chain couples TRBV29-1 to TRBJ2-1; TRBD2 matches 12 bases. The CDR3 loop spans 16 amino acids. Germline V gene lookup returns CDR1 SQVTM and CDR2 ANQGSEA. J lost 9 bases, V lost 4 bases, and 13 bases had no gene match. CDR3: CSVAALLAGGRGEQFF. The CDR3 DNA follows: TGCAGCGTTGCTGCCCTACTAGCGGGGGGCCGTGGTGAGCAGTTCTTC.